This T cell receptor (beta chain) was captured by sequencing in a study of patients and donors after allogeneic stem cell transplantation. A few counts support this clonotype. TCRdb re-analysed the RT-PCR reads in MiXCR, keeping a single row per CDR3 protein. Among approximately 38,000 distinct CDR3 sequences listed, roughly 30% were seen once. This receptor was identified in a human donor who was either an allogeneic HSCT recipient or a stem cell or donor lymphocyte infusion donor (not recorded which). It is not recorded whose cells these are; they may come from a transplant donor. The sequenced sample was blood, either unsorted or a sorted T cell fraction (not recorded which).

CDR3 loop: CASSLTGVVGELFF. DNA of the CDR3: TGTGCCAGCAGCCTGACAGGGGTAGTCGGGGAGCTGTTTTTT. This rearrangement joins TRBV7-3 to TRBJ2-2, with 8 bases identical to TRBD1. V was pared by 5 bases and J by 7 bases, with 6 bases of the junction left unmatched. The CDR3 runs 14 residues. Germline V gene lookup returns CDR1 SGHTA and CDR2 FQGTGA.